This T cell receptor beta chain was sequenced during a study of neoadjuvant anti-PD-1 for oral cavity cancer. The protocol was immunoSEQ multiplex PCR, while the TCRdb copy is restricted to in-frame clones and leaves out a portion. The data contain approximately 42,000 clones, 77% of them seen just once; the ten biggest clones take up about 5%. Documented time point: after neoadjuvant nivolumab, at surgical resection. The source material was PBMCs, sampled after nivolumab (anti-PD-1) treatment. This receptor was identified in a person aged 35-79 years with oral cavity squamous cell carcinoma.

The CDR3 DNA reads TGCAGCGTTTACAGGGGGGACAGCAAAGGCGAGCAGTACTTC. Encoded protein: CSVYRGDSKGEQYF. The rearrangement links TRBV29-1 to TRBJ2-7, with 8 bases aligning to TRBD1. Germline-derived CDR1 and CDR2 are SQVTM and ANQGSEA. Trimming cost V 5 bases and J 6 bases; bases outside gene matches: 12. CDR3 length: 14 residues.